This TCR beta chain was retrieved from a study of CD4 T cells in relation to SARS-CoV-2 and coronaviruses. Trimming took 1 base from V and 8 from J; bases not matched to a gene: 2. Germline V gene lookup returns CDR1 MNHEY and CDR2 SVGAGI. The CDR3 consists of 15 residues. This table comes from immunoSEQ multiplex PCR, and its TCRdb copy is limited to in-frame clones, with some not included. Here the sample spans about 18,000 clones, about 80% being singletons. Remarks on this clone: What it recognizes is unknown.

Before the COVID-19 pandemic, during about 2011-2019, CD4+ T cells were taken from unexposed donors. The cells were cultured for about 10 days before CD4+ T cells were isolated. The J gene is TRBJ1-6, the V gene TRBV6-5, with 10 bases identical to TRBD1. Sequencing was done on a sample of CD4+ T cells from PBMCs, cultured in vitro. The sequence came from a human donor in good health. The CDR3 bases are TGTGCCAGCAGTTACTTTGGGACAGGGGATTCACCCCTCCACTTT. This translates into CASSYFGTGDSPLHF.